The 32 T cell receptor beta chains reported below all come from one sample, sequenced in a study of blood T cell repertoires in COVID-19 (TCRdb year 2020). The receptor library was made with the immunoSEQ multiplex PCR assay. TCRdb stores this immuneACCESS table with in-frame sequences only. Part of the clones is absent; in the studies checked, under half of the shortfall reflects unresolved V genes, and no reason is known for the rest. The sample table contains about 51,000 clones; only one count was recorded for about 82% of them. The ten most abundant clones make up about 4% of the sample. The sample consisted of peripheral blood. The origin of the receptors is a man of 80 years or more with active COVID-19.

The rearrangement links TRBV11-2 to TRBJ2-7; 8 bases map to TRBD2. Germline V CDR1 and CDR2: SGHAT, FQNNGV. This CDR3 spans 13 amino acids. Losses at the gene ends were 3 bases for V and 7 bases for J; bases not matched to a gene: 5. In DNA, the CDR3 is TGTGCCAGCAGCTTGAGCAGCGGGAGTGAGCAGTACTTC. This encodes CASSLSSGSEQYF.

V and J are TRBV2 and TRBJ2-7; D is unclear. V dropped 4 bases and J dropped 3 bases, with 10 bases sitting between them. CDR1 and CDR2 from the germline V gene are SNHLY and FYNNEI. The CDR3 covers 13 residues. The CDR3 region has the DNA TGTGCCAGCAGTGGGGCCGTGGGCTACGAGCAGTACTTC. This encodes CASSGAVGYEQYF.

V gene TRBV19 combines with J gene TRBJ2-3; 10 bases map to TRBD1. Germline loops: CDR1 LNHDA, CDR2 SQIVND (reference sequence). The J segment lost 2 bases and the V segment lost 0 bases, leaving 2 bases of the junction unmatched. The CDR3 has 16 residues. DNA of the CDR3: TGTGCCAGTAGTATAGAAGGGACAGGGGCCACAGATACGCAGTATTTT. Its protein is CASSIEGTGATDTQYF.

This clone has just a few counts. The chain has TRBV30 and TRBJ2-5; 11 positions agree with TRBD2. Germline V gene lookup returns CDR1 GTSNPN and CDR2 SVGIG (reference sequence). The trim removed 2 bases at V and 3 bases at J, leaving 8 bases unmatched. This CDR3 spans 16 amino acids. CDR3: CAWSPRLLAGEETQYF. CDR3 sequence (DNA): TGTGCCTGGAGTCCCCGGCTACTAGCGGGAGAAGAGACCCAGTACTTC. Full variable domain (rest looked up from reference TRBV30 and TRBJ2-5): SQTIHQWPATLVQPVGSPLSLECTVEGTSNPNLYWYRQAAGRGLQLLFYSVGIGQISSEVPQNLSASRPQDRQFILSSKKLLLSDSGFYLCAWSPRLLAGEETQYFGPGTRLLVL.

The chain uses TRBV4-2 and TRBJ2-1; 11 nucleotides agree with TRBD2. The germline V gene has CDR1 LGHNA and CDR2 YNFKEQ. V was pared by 4 bases and J by 5 bases, with 4 bases of the junction left unmatched. There are 15 residues in the CDR3. CDR3 loop: CASSLTSGDNNEQFF. For the CDR3, the DNA is TGTGCCAGCAGCCTGACTAGCGGGGATAACAATGAGCAGTTCTTC.

The chain couples TRBV7-6 to TRBJ2-2; 8 bases agree with TRBD1. The germline gives CDR1 SGHVS, CDR2 FNYEAQ. The CDR3 sequence is 19 residues long. With 5 bases clipped from V and 1 base from J, the junction kept 15 bases outside the gene matches. The CDR3 nucleotides read TGTGCCAGCAGCCGCCCCAGGGGTGAAGACAGGGGGAACACCGGGGAGCTGTTTTTT. Its protein product is CASSRPRGEDRGNTGELFF.

This sequence joins TRBV21-1 and TRBJ2-5; no DNA check was done on the table's D call, TRBD2. TRBV21-1 is labeled a pseudogene. The CDR3 consists of 14 residues. The CDR3 bases are TGTGCCAGCAGCACGGACGGGATTGTGAAGACCCAGTACTTC. This translates into CASSTDGIVKTQYF.

This chain uses TRBV7-8 with TRBJ2-1; 9 nucleotides match TRBD2. V gave up 5 bases and J gave up 4 bases; unmatched junction bases: 12. Germline V CDR1 and CDR2: SGHVS, FQNEAQ. This CDR3 has 17 residues. The CDR3 nucleotides read TGTGCCAGCAGCCCACCCAGGGCGGGAGGGAAGTACAATGAGCAGTTCTTC. It specifies CASSPPRAGGKYNEQFF.

The V call is TRBV11-2, the J call TRBJ2-5; 7 bases match TRBD2. The germline gives CDR1 SGHAT, CDR2 FQNNGV. The trim removed 2 bases at V and 2 bases at J, leaving 5 bases unmatched. The CDR3 contains 15 residues. The CDR3 bases are TGTGCCAGCAGCTTATTGGGGGGGAGGCAAGAGACCCAGTACTTC. This encodes CASSLLGGRQETQYF.

The chain combines TRBV18 with TRBJ2-3; TRBD1 aligns across 10 bases. Germline V gene data show CDR1 as KGHSH and CDR2 as LQKENI. The trim removed 3 bases at V and 7 bases at J, leaving 13 bases unmatched. The CDR3 runs to 17 residues. As DNA, the CDR3 is TGTGCCAGCTCACCCTTGACCCCGGGACAGGGGATGCATACGCAGTATTTT. As protein: CASSPLTPGQGMHTQYF.

The chain recombines TRBV10-3 with TRBJ2-1, with 13 bases lining up with TRBD2. Losses at the gene ends were 6 bases for V and 7 bases for J; bases not matched to a gene: 3. The CDR3 covers 14 residues. CDR1 and CDR2 from the germline V gene are ENHRY and SYGVKD. The CDR3 region is CAISGTSGTNEQFF. Written as DNA, the CDR3 is TGTGCCATCAGCGGGACTAGCGGGACTAATGAGCAGTTCTTC.

V is TRBV2 and J is TRBJ2-3, with 11 bases that match TRBD2. The CDR3 totals 15 residues. In germline, CDR1 is SNHLY, CDR2 FYNNEI. V was pared by 6 bases and J by 1 base, with 3 bases of the junction left unmatched. This chain's CDR3 is CASRGTSGRTDTQYF. The CDR3 coding sequence is TGTGCCAGCAGGGGGACTAGCGGCCGCACAGATACGCAGTATTTT. The variable domain in full, completed from reference TRBV2 and TRBJ2-3, reads EPEVTQTPSHQVTQMGQEVILRCVPISNHLYFYWYRQILGQKVEFLVSFYNNEISEKSEIFDDQFSVERPDGSNFTLKIRSTKLEDSAMYFCASRGTSGRTDTQYFGPGTRLTVL.

V is TRBV7-2 and J is TRBJ2-7; tentative D call: TRBD2 (5 bases). The CDR3 contains 13 residues. Between the trimmed V and J ends, which lost 7 bases and 7 bases, there was a span of 17 bases. Germline assignment: CDR1 SGHTA and CDR2 FQGNSA. This CDR3 reads CASTVNSAQEQYF. The DNA of the CDR3 is TGTGCCAGCACCGTAAATAGCGCTCAGGAGCAGTACTTC.

The V and J genes are TRBV6-5 and TRBJ1-4; tentative D call: TRBD1 (6 bases). There are 15 residues in the CDR3. V was shortened by 0 bases and J by 8 bases, with 13 bases between the two germline ends. CDR1 is MNHEY and CDR2 is SVGAGI in the germline V gene. CDR3 bases: TGTGCCAGCAGTTACTCGCTGGGGGCCGGAGAAAAACTGTTTTTT. Protein: CASSYSLGAGEKLFF.

V gene TRBV30 combines with J gene TRBJ2-7; D ambiguous. CDR1 is GTSNPN and CDR2 is SVGIG in the germline V gene (reference sequence). This CDR3 is built from 13 residues. V lost 0 bases and J 4 bases, leaving 10 bases between the germline ends. The CDR3 coding sequence is TGTGCCTGGAGTGTACGGTACGGGTACGAGCAGTACTTC. It specifies CAWSVRYGYEQYF.

The V gene is TRBV6-5, the J gene TRBJ2-2; 7 bases map to TRBD1. This CDR3 region has 14 residues. Germline assignment: CDR1 MNHEY and CDR2 SVGAGI. Germline trimming cut 9 bases from V and 4 bases from J; bases unmatched to any gene: 8. The chain's CDR3 is CASLRGSGTGELFF. The DNA of the CDR3 is TGTGCCAGTCTCAGGGGGTCGGGCACCGGGGAGCTGTTTTTT.

J is TRBJ2-5 and V is TRBV12-5; D is possibly TRBD1 (6 bases). Germline V lookup: CDR1 LGHNT, CDR2 FRNRAP. The CDR3 spans 13 residues. Between the trimmed V and J ends, which lost 6 bases and 1 base, there was a span of 9 bases. CDR3 bases: TGTGCTAGTGGACAGGGAACCCAAGAGACCCAGTACTTC. Protein: CASGQGTQETQYF.

This clone turned up a few times. V gene TRBV28 combines with J gene TRBJ1-1; 7 bases agree with TRBD1. V trimming: 7 bases; J trimming: 3 bases; junction bases outside the gene matches: 5. Germline loops: CDR1 MDHEN, CDR2 SYDVKM. This CDR3 spans 13 amino acids. As DNA, the CDR3 is TGTGCCAGCAACTTAGGACAGGACACTGAAGCTTTCTTT. It translates to CASNLGQDTEAFF.

The genes are TRBV7-9 and TRBJ2-2, with D unclear. This CDR3 comprises 14 residues. Trimming cost V 2 bases and J 0 bases, with 4 bases left between them. The V gene's germline CDR1 is SEHNR and CDR2 FQNEAQ (reference sequence). The CDR3 sequence is CASSLITNTGELFF. In nucleotides, the CDR3 is TGTGCCAGCAGCTTAATCACGAACACCGGGGAGCTGTTTTTT.

The genes are TRBV10-3 and TRBJ2-7; D might be TRBD1 (5 bases). V was trimmed by 3 bases and J by 2 bases, leaving 17 bases between them. The germline V gene encodes CDR1 ENHRY and CDR2 SYGVKD. The CDR3 runs to 16 residues. CDR3 nucleotide sequence: TGTGCCATCAGTGACCCTGGGGCGAGGTCGACCTACGAGCAGTACTTC. It yields the protein CAISDPGARSTYEQYF.

This clone was picked up a small number of times. This chain joins TRBV19 and TRBJ1-4; TRBD1 matches 7 bases. Germline-derived CDR1 and CDR2 are LNHDA and SQIVND (reference sequence). The trim removed 9 bases at V and 2 bases at J, leaving 12 bases unmatched. The CDR3 length is 16 residues. The DNA of the CDR3 is TGTGCCAGCCGTACGGAAGGGGGCATCACTAATGAAAAACTGTTTTTT. It codes for CASRTEGGITNEKLFF.

V is TRBV4-1 and J is TRBJ1-5, with 7 bases identical to TRBD1. Germline-derived CDR1 and CDR2 are MGHRA and YSYEKL. The CDR3 is 16 residues long. J gave up 6 bases and V 0 bases, and 8 bases lay outside the gene matches. CDR3 DNA: TGCGCCAGCAGCCAAGATGAGAAACAGGGGACTCAGCCCCAGCATTTT. Protein sequence: CASSQDEKQGTQPQHF.

The V call is TRBV3-1 (or the pseudogene TRBV3-2), the J call TRBJ2-5; TRBD1 aligns across 8 bases. This CDR3 is built from 14 residues. Looked up from germline, CDR1 is LGHDT and CDR2 is YNNKEL (reference sequence). V lost 0 bases to trimming and J lost 5 bases; unmatched junction nucleotides: 2. Here the CDR3 DNA reads TGTGCCAGCAGCCAAGACAGGGGGCCTGAGACCCAGTACTTC. This sequence encodes CASSQDRGPETQYF.

The CDR3 DNA sequence: TGTGCCAGCAGCGTAGGACCGGCAGGGTTCGCAGATACGCAGTATTTT. Encoded protein: CASSVGPAGFADTQYF. This chain uses TRBV9 with TRBJ2-3; D is possibly TRBD1 (5 bases). The V and J ends lost 0 bases and 4 bases respectively, with 15 bases between them. This CDR3 spans 16 amino acids. The germline gives CDR1 SGDLS, CDR2 YYNGEE.

The chain joins TRBV10-2 to TRBJ1-6; tentative D call: TRBD1 (6 bases). V was shortened by 7 bases and J by 9 bases, with 16 bases between the two germline ends. CDR1 and CDR2 (germline): WSHSY, SAAADI. The CDR3 contains 14 residues. The CDR3 nucleotides are TGCGCCAGCAATGACGGGGGGCCTGGTTCACCCCTCCACTTT. Encoded protein: CASNDGGPGSPLHF.

The chain recombines TRBV7-2 with TRBJ2-2; D gene unclear. The CDR3 consists of 13 residues. Trimming took off 5 bases at V and 4 bases at J, with 8 bases between the two ends. Germline V gives CDR1 SGHTA, CDR2 FQGNSA. As DNA, the CDR3 is TGTGCCAGCAGCCGTGTCCCCACCGGGGAGCTGTTTTTT. This codes for CASSRVPTGELFF.

The chain couples TRBV11-3 to TRBJ2-1; 7 bases align to TRBD2. The V gene end was trimmed by 1 base and the J gene end by 5 bases; junction bases not matched to a gene: 11. The CDR3 runs to 17 residues. Germline-derived CDR1 and CDR2 are SGHNT and YENEEA. The CDR3 bases are TGTGCCAGCAGCTTAGGGGCCAGTAGCGGGTACGACAATGAGCAGTTCTTC. It yields the protein CASSLGASSGYDNEQFF. Looking up the rest from reference TRBV11-3 and TRBJ2-1 gives the full variable domain: EAGVVQSPRYKIIEKKQPVAFWCNPISGHNTLYWYLQNLGQGPELLIRYENEEAVDDSQLPKDRFSAERLKGVDSTLKIQPAELGDSAVYLCASSLGASSGYDNEQFFGPGTRLTVL.

The chain carries TRBV7-9 and TRBJ2-6; 9 bases fit TRBD1. Germline CDR1 SEHNR, CDR2 FQNEAQ (reference sequence). The CDR3 length is 18 residues. The trim removed 1 base at V and 0 bases at J, leaving 4 bases unmatched. CDR3 loop: CASSLENRGLSGANVLTF. The CDR3 region has the DNA TGTGCCAGCAGCTTAGAGAACAGGGGGCTCTCTGGGGCCAACGTCCTGACTTTC.

This sequence joins TRBV6-5 and TRBJ2-7, with 7 bases that match TRBD2. V lost 4 bases and J lost 4; bases outside the gene matches: 7. This CDR3 is 14 amino acids long. CDR1 and CDR2 (germline): MNHEY, SVGAGI. CDR3 in amino acids: CASSSPGLTYEQYF. CDR3 nucleotides: TGTGCCAGCAGTTCCCCGGGACTAACTTACGAGCAGTACTTC.

This clone appeared once. The rearrangement links TRBV5-4 to TRBJ1-1; no reliable D call. V was pared by 2 bases and J by 3 bases, with 5 bases between. The germline V gene has CDR1 SGHNT and CDR2 YYREEE (reference sequence). This CDR3 region has 12 residues. CDR3 DNA sequence: TGTGCCAGCAGCTTCCGAGACACTGAAGCTTTCTTT. It is translated as CASSFRDTEAFF.

This chain joins TRBV6-1 and TRBJ1-1; 10 bases line up with TRBD1. Germline assignment: CDR1 MNHNS and CDR2 SASEGT. V was pared by 0 bases and J by 0 bases, with 7 bases of the junction left unmatched. The CDR3 contains 18 residues. CDR3 protein: CASSEAPGQGRMNTEAFF. CDR3 nucleotide sequence: TGTGCCAGCAGTGAAGCCCCGGGACAGGGGCGTATGAACACTGAAGCTTTCTTT.

The gene calls are TRBV7-9 and TRBJ1-1; D unclear. The CDR3 is 15 residues long. Germline values: CDR1 SEHNR, CDR2 FQNEAQ (reference sequence). V was pared by 1 base and J by 2 bases, with 11 bases between. CDR3 nucleotides: TGTGCCAGCAGCTTAGACCTACAGATAAACACTGAAGCTTTCTTT. Translated, it gives CASSLDLQINTEAFF.